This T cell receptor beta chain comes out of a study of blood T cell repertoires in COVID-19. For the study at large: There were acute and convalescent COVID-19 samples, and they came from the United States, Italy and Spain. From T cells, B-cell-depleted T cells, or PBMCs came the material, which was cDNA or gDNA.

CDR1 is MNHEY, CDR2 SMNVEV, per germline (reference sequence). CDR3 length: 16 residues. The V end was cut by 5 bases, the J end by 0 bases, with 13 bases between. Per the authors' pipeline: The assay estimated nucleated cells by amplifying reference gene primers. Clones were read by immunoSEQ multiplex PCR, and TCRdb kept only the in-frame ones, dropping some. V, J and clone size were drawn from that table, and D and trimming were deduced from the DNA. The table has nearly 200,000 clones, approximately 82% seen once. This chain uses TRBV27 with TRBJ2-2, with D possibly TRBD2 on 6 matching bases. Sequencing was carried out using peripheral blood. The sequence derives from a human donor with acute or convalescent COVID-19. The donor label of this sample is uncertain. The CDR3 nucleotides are TGTGCCAGCAGTCCCTTGACTAGGACGAACACCGGGGAGCTGTTTTTT. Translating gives CASSPLTRTNTGELFF.